A selection of T cell receptor beta chains follows, all from one sample in a study of blood T cell repertoires in COVID-19. The data were produced by immunoSEQ multiplex PCR, yet TCRdb's version contains in-frame clones alone and is incomplete. This sample has 240,000 or so clones, with around 88% found just once. What was sequenced was peripheral blood. These TCRs come from a woman aged 30 to 39 who had recovered from COVID-19. The CDR3 runs from the conserved cysteine through the conserved F or W. D genes are given only for firm matches. Where a row states a size, it is once, few, many or the class of an expanded clone; other rows omit it.

TRBV7-2	TRBD1	NA	TRBJ2-2	CASSLTWTGGTGELFF	TGTGCCAGCAGCTTAACGTGGACAGGGGGTACCGGGGAGCTGTTTTTT
TRBV5-1	NA	NA	TRBJ1-2	CASSLAATGYGYTF	TGCGCCAGCAGCTTGGCCGCCACCGGCTATGGCTACACCTTC
TRBV5-1	TRBD1	NA	TRBJ1-3	CASSSSRGGSGAGNTIYF	TGCGCCAGCAGCTCAAGTCGAGGGGGCTCCGGCGCTGGAAACACCATATATTTT
TRBV7-9	NA	NA	TRBJ1-2	CASSLFPSGYTF	TGTGCCAGCAGCTTATTTCCTAGCGGCTACACCTTC
TRBV5-4	TRBD2	NA	TRBJ2-1	CASSLALAGGREQFF	TGTGCCAGCAGCTTGGCTCTAGCGGGGGGGCGTGAGCAGTTCTTC
TRBV9	NA	NA	TRBJ1-1	CASSPHRENTEAFF	TGTGCCAGCAGCCCCCACAGGGAGAACACTGAAGCTTTCTTT
TRBV5-1	NA	NA	TRBJ1-4	CASSLSSGGPNEKLFF	TGCGCCAGCAGCTTAAGCTCCGGGGGGCCCAATGAAAAACTGTTTTTT
TRBV10-3	TRBD1	NA	TRBJ1-3	CAIGTDSGNTIYF	TGTGCCATCGGGACAGACTCTGGAAACACCATATATTTT
TRBV5-6	TRBD2	NA	TRBJ2-1	CASSPIAGGNNEQFF	TGTGCCAGCAGCCCAATAGCGGGGGGCAACAATGAGCAGTTCTTC
TRBV11-3	TRBD2	NA	TRBJ2-5	CASSPGTNQETQYF	TGTGCCAGCAGCCCCGGGACTAACCAAGAGACCCAGTACTTC
TRBV11-3	TRBD1	NA	TRBJ2-1	CASSITGGRNEQFF	TGTGCCAGCAGCATTACAGGGGGCCGCAATGAGCAGTTCTTC
TRBV2	NA	NA	TRBJ1-1	CASSTGINEAFF	TGTGCCAGCAGCACAGGGATCAATGAAGCTTTCTTT
TRBV7-8	TRBD2	NA	TRBJ2-7	CASSLTLAGNSYEQYF	TGTGCCAGCAGCTTAACACTAGCGGGGAACTCCTACGAGCAGTACTTC
TRBV10-1	NA	NA	TRBJ1-1	CASSAEQPGFTWGTEAFF	TGCGCCAGCAGTGCCGAGCAACCGGGGTTTACCTGGGGCACTGAAGCTTTCTTT
TRBV19	TRBD1	NA	TRBJ2-5	CASTRTGGGETQYF	TGTGCCAGTACAAGGACAGGGGGCGGAGAGACCCAGTACTTC
TRBV7-9	TRBD1	few	TRBJ2-2	CASSFRTGPTGELFF	TGTGCCAGCAGCTTTCGGACAGGACCCACCGGGGAGCTGTTTTTT
TRBV19	TRBD2	NA	TRBJ2-3	CASSYSGGRNTQYF	TGTGCCAGTAGTTATTCGGGGGGGAGGAATACGCAGTATTTT
TRBV9	NA	NA	TRBJ1-6	CASSVESVRSPLHF	TGTGCCAGCAGCGTAGAGTCCGTGCGTTCACCCCTCCACTTT
TRBV7-6	TRBD2	NA	TRBJ2-1	CASSLEGRGGIRDDEQFF	TGTGCCAGCAGCTTAGAGGGGCGGGGAGGGATTCGGGACGATGAGCAGTTCTTC
TRBV15	TRBD2	NA	TRBJ2-5	CATSSQAGGSWGSQYF	TGTGCCACCAGCAGTCAAGCGGGGGGGTCTTGGGGTAGCCAGTACTTC
TRBV6-5	TRBD1	NA	TRBJ2-2	CPQSTGVRELFF	TGTCCACAGAGTACAGGGGTACGGGAGCTGTTTTTT
TRBV9	NA	NA	TRBJ2-3	CASSVVGDSTDTQYF	TGTGCCAGCAGCGTAGTGGGAGATAGCACAGATACGCAGTATTTT
TRBV5-5	TRBD2	NA	TRBJ2-3	CASSLVVAGSTDTQYF	TGTGCCAGCAGCTTGGTGGTAGCGGGGAGCACAGATACGCAGTATTTT
TRBV27	NA	NA	TRBJ2-3	CASSLIRQGGTDTQYF	TGTGCCAGCAGTTTAATTAGGCAGGGCGGCACAGATACGCAGTATTTT
TRBV30	NA	NA	TRBJ2-3	CAWIHGTRTDTQYF	TGTGCCTGGATTCACGGGACACGCACAGATACGCAGTATTTT
TRBV27	NA	NA	TRBJ1-4	CASSPVGVGEKLFF	TGTGCCAGCAGTCCGGTAGGGGTCGGTGAAAAACTGTTTTTT
TRBV2	TRBD2	NA	TRBJ2-1	CASRLAGAYNEQFF	TGTGCCAGCCGACTAGCGGGGGCCTACAATGAGCAGTTCTTC
TRBV6-1	NA	NA	TRBJ1-3	CASSDSRGNTIYF	TGTGCCAGCAGTGATTCCCGGGGAAACACCATATATTTT
TRBV2	TRBD2	NA	TRBJ2-3	CASKGLGGTSGSDTQYF	TGTGCCAGCAAAGGCCTTGGGGGGACTAGCGGGTCAGATACGCAGTATTTT
TRBV7-9	TRBD1	NA	TRBJ1-2	CASSPTGTGNSGYTF	TGTGCCAGCAGCCCTACCGGGACAGGGAATAGCGGCTACACCTTC
TRBV4-2	TRBD2	NA	TRBJ2-5	CASSQFSGGVSGKETQYF	TGTGCCAGCAGCCAATTTAGCGGGGGGGTTAGTGGCAAAGAGACCCAGTACTTC
TRBV9	TRBD2	once	TRBJ2-1	CASSPSAGTYNEQFF	TGTGCCAGCAGCCCCTCAGCGGGGACCTACAATGAGCAGTTCTTC
TRBV9	NA	NA	TRBJ2-3	CASSAPGSYGTDTQYF	TGTGCCAGCAGCGCTCCCGGGTCCTACGGCACAGATACGCAGTATTTT
TRBV20-1	NA	NA	TRBJ2-7	CSASNTRSSYEQYF	TGCAGTGCTAGTAACACCCGGAGCTCCTACGAGCAGTACTTC
TRBV13	NA	NA	TRBJ2-1	CASSPPYAGSITGYNEQFF	TGTGCCAGCAGCCCACCCTATGCAGGGTCTATAACGGGCTACAATGAGCAGTTCTTC
TRBV2	TRBD1	NA	TRBJ2-2	CASTGQGENTGELFF	TGTGCCAGCACGGGACAGGGGGAAAACACCGGGGAGCTGTTTTTT
TRBV19	NA	NA	TRBJ1-3	CASTREGNTIYF	TGTGCCAGTACCAGGGAAGGAAACACCATATATTTT
TRBV24-1	NA	NA	TRBJ2-3	CASPGLERASTDTQYF	TGTGCCTCCCCTGGTCTTGAAAGAGCTAGCACAGATACGCAGTATTTT
TRBV27	NA	NA	TRBJ2-5	CASRGLNKTQYF	TGTGCCAGCAGGGGGCTTAACAAGACCCAGTACTTC
TRBV6-5	NA	NA	TRBJ1-2	CASSYSGRGYGYTF	TGTGCCAGCAGTTACTCGGGCAGGGGCTATGGCTACACCTTC
TRBV20-1	NA	NA	TRBJ1-6	CSASVGANSPLHF	TGCAGTGCTAGTGTGGGGGCGAATTCACCCCTCCACTTT
TRBV11-1	TRBD1	NA	TRBJ2-7	CASSPGQVADEQYF	TGTGCCAGCAGCCCGGGACAGGTAGCTGACGAGCAGTACTTC
TRBV2	TRBD2	NA	TRBJ2-3	CASSEAAGLSDTQYF	TGTGCCAGCAGTGAAGCAGCGGGATTATCAGATACGCAGTATTTT
TRBV5-1	TRBD2	NA	TRBJ2-2	CASRLAGGPLSGELFF	TGCGCCAGCAGACTGGCGGGGGGGCCTCTTTCCGGGGAGCTGTTTTTT
TRBV9	NA	NA	TRBJ1-2	CASNYARQGREDGYTF	TGTGCCAGCAATTACGCGCGTCAGGGAAGGGAGGATGGCTACACCTTC
TRBV18	NA	NA	TRBJ1-5	CASSVRGGSQPQHF	TGTGCCAGCTCCGTGAGAGGAGGGTCTCAGCCCCAGCATTTT
TRBV5-8	TRBD1	NA	TRBJ1-2	CASSPTGRGYGYTF	TGTGCCAGCAGCCCGACTGGCAGGGGGTATGGCTACACCTTC
TRBV19	TRBD2	NA	TRBJ2-7	CASHKRGGGPYVGEQYF	TGTGCCAGCCACAAGCGGGGGGGCGGACCATATGTTGGCGAGCAGTACTTC
TRBV5-1	TRBD1	NA	TRBJ1-1	CASSAGQGGTEAFF	TGCGCCAGCAGCGCTGGACAGGGGGGGACTGAAGCTTTCTTT
TRBV2	NA	NA	TRBJ2-3	CASSRETRDTQYF	TGTGCCAGCAGCCGGGAAACAAGGGATACGCAGTATTTT
TRBV5-1	NA	NA	TRBJ2-3	CASSLEGGLSTDTQYF	TGCGCCAGCAGCTTGGAGGGGGGACTAAGCACAGATACGCAGTATTTT
TRBV7-3	NA	few	TRBJ1-6	CASSLTGGRTNNSPLHF	TGTGCCAGCAGCTTAACAGGAGGAAGGACCAATAATTCACCCCTCCACTTT
TRBV5-1	NA	NA	TRBJ1-1	CASSRGASGNTEAFF	TGCGCCAGCAGCCGAGGCGCCTCGGGGAACACTGAAGCTTTCTTT